This T cell receptor (beta chain) was sequenced in a study of blood T cell repertoires in COVID-19. Study as a whole: Researchers got acute and convalescent COVID-19 samples from the United States, Italy and Spain. PBMCs, B-cell-depleted T cells, or T cells were the source of the cDNA or gDNA that made up the material.

Germline V gene sequence: CDR1 LGHDT, CDR2 YNNKEL (reference sequence). CDR3 length: 13 amino acids. Trimming pared 1 base from V and 5 bases from J, leaving 8 bases between. Original handling: Using reference gene primer amplification, nucleated cell counts were estimated. Measured with immunoSEQ multiplex PCR; TCRdb has only the in-frame clones, and not every one. From that table come the V and J calls and clone size; the DNA was used to work out D and trimming. The data show approximately 100,000 clones, approximately 90% seen once. V and J are TRBV3-1 (or the pseudogene TRBV3-2) and TRBJ2-5; D is unclear. Input material: peripheral blood. The sequence came from a woman older than 75 with acute or convalescent COVID-19. CDR3 in DNA: TGTGCCAGCAGCCAAGTGGCTTTGGAGACCCAGTACTTC. Translation: CASSQVALETQYF.